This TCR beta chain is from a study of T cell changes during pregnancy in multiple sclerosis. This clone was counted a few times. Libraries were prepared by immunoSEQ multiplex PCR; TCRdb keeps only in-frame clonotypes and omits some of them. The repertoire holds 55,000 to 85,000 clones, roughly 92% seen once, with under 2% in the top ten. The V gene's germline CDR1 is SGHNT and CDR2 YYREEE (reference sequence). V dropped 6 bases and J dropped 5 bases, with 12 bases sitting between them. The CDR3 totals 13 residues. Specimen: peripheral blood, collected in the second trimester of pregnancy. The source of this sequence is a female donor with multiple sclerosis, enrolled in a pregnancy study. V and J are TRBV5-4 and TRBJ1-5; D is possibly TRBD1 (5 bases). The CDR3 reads CASTSDRDQPQHF. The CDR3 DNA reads TGTGCCAGCACCTCAGACAGAGATCAGCCCCAGCATTTT. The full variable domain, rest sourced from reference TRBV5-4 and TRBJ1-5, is ETGVTQSPTHLIKTRGQQVTLRCSSQSGHNTVSWYQQALGQGPQFIFQYYREEENGRGNFPPRFSGLQFPNYSSELNVNALELDDSALYLCASTSDRDQPQHFGDGTRLSIL.